This TCR beta chain was sequenced during a study of post-analysis software for immune sequencing data. For the study at large: Included among the disease courses, which were recorded for the cohort, were relapsing-remitting, secondary progressive and progressive-relapsing multiple sclerosis. Regarding the study as a whole: With TRBV5-6, TRBV5-1 and TRBV20-1 included, 5 or 6 TRBV segments were more frequent in patients than in controls. A significant reduction in normalized Chao1 diversity was observed in multiple sclerosis patients versus controls. Strong co-clustering by F measure linked samples that shared a preparation batch.

This clonotype was detected ten times or more. The antigen remains unidentified. Incorporated into the TCR beta cDNA libraries were unique molecular identifiers, which served to reduce PCR and sequencing biases. The yield from about 1 to 10 million T cells was roughly 500,000 cDNA molecules in total. TCRdb reanalysed the PCR reads using MiXCR and keeps one entry per CDR3 protein. Altogether 430,000 or so distinct CDR3 sequences are present, 39% being singletons, with the ten largest covering 6% to 9%. This CDR3 contains 15 residues. Trimming pared 0 bases from V and 2 bases from J, leaving 8 bases between. Germline CDR1 MGHRA, CDR2 YSYEKL.

This clonotype originated in a girl aged 2 to 10 with multiple sclerosis. The chain has TRBV4-1 and TRBJ2-4; TRBD2 is a possible D gene (5 bases). Sequenced: blood. CDR3: CASSQDRGTKNIQYF. In nucleotides, the CDR3 is TGCGCCAGCAGCCAAGATAGAGGGACCAAAAACATTCAGTACTTC.